Presented here are 17 T cell receptor beta chains from one specimen sequenced in a study of control samples from healthy donors and cancer patients. Produced via immunoSEQ multiplex PCR; TCRdb's table is partial and in-frame only. The sample contains roughly 130,000 clones, approximately 94% of which appear only once. The sample was blood. Every receptor here comes from a man aged 30 to 39 in good health.

The CDR3 loop is CASTTDRGPRSTEQFF. Written as DNA, the CDR3 is TGTGCCAGCACCACCGACCGGGGCCCCCGGTCGACTGAGCAGTTCTTC. The rearrangement joins TRBV5-6 to TRBJ2-1, with D possibly called TRBD1 or TRBD2 (5 bases each). Germline CDR1 reads SGHDT; CDR2 reads YYEEEE. V gave up 6 bases and J gave up 9 bases, with 25 bases separating them. The length of the CDR3 is 16 residues.

The rearrangement joins TRBV28 to TRBJ2-7, with D possibly TRBD1 on 6 matching bases. Trimming left V 5 bases short and J 4 bases short, with 18 bases between. This CDR3 is 15 amino acids long. Germline lookup yields CDR1 MDHEN and CDR2 SYDVKM. The CDR3 sequence is CASSGTGTNVYEQYF. In DNA, the CDR3 is TGTGCCAGCAGTGGGACCGGGACAAACGTTTACGAGCAGTACTTC.

This clone was observed a single time. This CDR3 is CASSSGRASWGGQPQHF. Here the CDR3 DNA reads TGTGCCAGCAGTTCCGGCAGGGCAAGCTGGGGCGGTCAGCCCCAGCATTTT. This chain connects TRBV28 to TRBJ1-5, with a tentative D call TRBD1 (5 bases). Trimming cost V 4 bases and J 6 bases, with 22 bases left between them. This CDR3 comprises 17 residues. Germline V gene data show CDR1 as MDHEN and CDR2 as SYDVKM.

The chain couples TRBV6-4 to TRBJ2-7; tentatively, D is TRBD2 (6 bases). CDR1 MRHNA and CDR2 SNTAGT come from the germline V gene. V was clipped by 5 bases and J by 2 bases, with 16 bases between them. This CDR3 is built from 15 residues. The CDR3 is CASSPSGLAAYEQYF. In DNA, the CDR3 is TGTGCCAGCAGTCCTTCGGGACTTGCCGCCTACGAGCAGTACTTC.

The chain employs TRBV5-1 and TRBJ1-5; TRBD1 aligns across 8 bases. Germline CDR1 SGHRS, CDR2 YFSETQ. After removal of 3 bases from V and 7 bases from J, the junction contained 6 bases not matched to a gene. There are 14 residues in the CDR3. The CDR3 sequence is CASSSTGGTQPQHF. The CDR3 region has the DNA TGCGCCAGCAGCTCTACAGGGGGAACCCAGCCCCAGCATTTT.

This chain uses TRBV6-5 with TRBJ1-6; no definite D call. Per the germline V gene, CDR1 is MNHEY and CDR2 is SVGAGI. V was cut by 5 bases and J by 9 bases, with 8 bases left in between. The CDR3 is made up of 12 amino acids. In DNA, the CDR3 is TGTGCCAGCAGTCCGCCGGGTTCACCCCTCCACTTT. As protein: CASSPPGSPLHF.

This sequence joins TRBV29-1 and TRBJ2-7; unclear D gene. CDR1 SQVTM and CDR2 ANQGSEA come from the germline V gene. V was trimmed by 4 bases and J by 0 bases, leaving 4 bases between them. The CDR3 contains 11 residues. This CDR3 is CSVASSYEQYF. The CDR3 DNA is TGCAGCGTTGCTAGCTCCTACGAGCAGTACTTC.

The chain couples TRBV3-1 (or the pseudogene TRBV3-2) to TRBJ2-1, with TRBD1 as a possible D gene (5 bases). CDR3 length equals 14 residues. The V and J ends lost 4 bases and 7 bases respectively, with 14 bases between them. Germline values: CDR1 LGHDT, CDR2 YNNKEL (reference sequence). CDR3 protein: CASSPIRQSNEQFF. CDR3 in DNA: TGTGCCAGCAGCCCGATTAGACAGTCTAATGAGCAGTTCTTC.

The genes are TRBV6-5 and TRBJ1-2; D may be TRBD1 (5 bases). The germline V and J ends were trimmed by 0 bases and 4 bases, with 9 bases remaining between them. The germline V gene encodes CDR1 MNHEY and CDR2 SVGAGI. The CDR3 runs to 14 residues. The CDR3: CASSYSRQPYGYTF. The DNA for the CDR3 is TGTGCCAGCAGTTACTCGAGACAGCCCTATGGCTACACCTTC.

In this sample, this clone turned up a few times. The V call is TRBV4-3, the J call TRBJ1-1; 7 bases are shared with TRBD1. The V and J ends lost 4 bases and 4 bases, in that order; junction bases with no gene match: 12. CDR3 length: 16 amino acids. Germline CDR1 LGHNA, CDR2 YSLEER. CDR3 nucleotide sequence: TGCGCCAGCAGCCCCCGACAGGGTAGCGAAGGCACTGAAGCTTTCTTT. Translation: CASSPRQGSEGTEAFF.

V gene TRBV19 combines with J gene TRBJ2-3, with 13 bases fitting TRBD2. The V gene end was trimmed by 5 bases and the J gene end by 6 bases; junction bases not matched to a gene: 11. CDR1 LNHDA and CDR2 SQIVND come from the germline V gene (reference sequence). The CDR3 runs to 17 residues. The CDR3 region is CASSFSTSGGPTDTQYF. Here the CDR3 DNA reads TGTGCCAGTAGTTTCTCGACTAGCGGGGGGCCCACGGATACGCAGTATTTT. The complete variable domain, with remaining parts taken from reference TRBV19 and TRBJ2-3, reads DGGITQSPKYLFRKEGQNVTLSCEQNLNHDAMYWYRQDPGQGLRLIYYSQIVNDFQKGDIAEGYSVSREKKESFPLTVTSAQKNPTAFYLCASSFSTSGGPTDTQYFGPGTRLTVL.

The V and J genes are TRBV7-9 and TRBJ2-4, with D unclear. From germline, CDR1 is SEHNR and CDR2 FQNEAQ (reference sequence). The CDR3 is made up of 16 amino acids. V lost 5 bases, J lost 0 bases, and 14 bases lay in between. CDR3 in DNA: TGTGCCAGCAGCCCGAGACTTGGGATAGCCAAAAACATTCAGTACTTC. It translates to CASSPRLGIAKNIQYF.

The chain employs TRBV7-9 and TRBJ2-7; 8 bases line up with TRBD1. Losses at the gene ends were 5 bases for V and 3 bases for J; bases not matched to a gene: 3. Germline-derived CDR1 and CDR2 are SEHNR and FQNEAQ (reference sequence). CDR3 size: 13 residues. As DNA, the CDR3 is TGTGCCAGCAGCCGCGGGACAGGCTACGAGCAGTACTTC. Residues: CASSRGTGYEQYF.

The chain combines TRBV7-6 with TRBJ2-5, with 7 nucleotides matching TRBD2. The junction had 13 bases not matched to a gene; V was cut back by 7 bases and J by 5 bases. CDR3 size: 15 residues. Germline lookup yields CDR1 SGHVS and CDR2 FNYEAQ. The CDR3 loop is CASNSLVGEGETQYF. CDR3 bases: TGTGCCAGCAACTCTCTGGTGGGGGAGGGGGAGACCCAGTACTTC.

This chain connects TRBV28 to TRBJ1-6; D gene ambiguous. Trimming stripped 1 base from V and 0 bases from J, with 4 bases between. From germline, CDR1 is MDHEN and CDR2 SYDVKM. This CDR3 region has 15 residues. CDR3 sequence: CASSLLGSYNSPLHF. CDR3 nucleotides: TGTGCCAGCAGTTTATTGGGCTCCTATAATTCACCCCTCCACTTT. Full variable domain (remainder filled in from reference TRBV28 and TRBJ1-6): DVKVTQSSRYLVKRTGEKVFLECVQDMDHENMFWYRQDPGLGLRLIYFSYDVKMKEKGDIPEGYSVSREKKERFSLILESASTNQTSMYLCASSLLGSYNSPLHFGNGTRLTVT.

The CDR3 sequence is CARSRTGAYNTGELFF. The CDR3 DNA reads as TGTGCCAGGTCCCGGACAGGGGCATACAACACCGGGGAGCTGTTTTTT. This rearrangement joins TRBV2 to TRBJ2-2, with 9 bases aligning to TRBD1. The germline V gene has CDR1 SNHLY and CDR2 FYNNEI. V was pared by 9 bases and J by 2 bases, with 10 bases of the junction left unmatched. The CDR3 is made up of 16 amino acids.

The chain couples TRBV3-1 (or the pseudogene TRBV3-2) to TRBJ2-3; D not resolved. Trimming pared 0 bases from V and 1 base from J, leaving 14 bases between. The CDR3 contains 17 residues. Germline CDR1 reads LGHDT; CDR2 reads YNNKEL (reference sequence). The CDR3 bases are TGTGCCAGCAGCCAAGACGGGCAGGCCGGGCGCACAGATACGCAGTATTTT. Its translation is CASSQDGQAGRTDTQYF.